Following are 29 T cell receptor beta chains from one sample sequenced in a study of cytomegalovirus exposure and HLA in healthy donors (dated by TCRdb to 2016 to 2017). Receptor libraries were prepared by the immunoSEQ multiplex PCR assay. The multiplex PCR relied on a mix of 60 forward primers for TCR Vbeta segments and 13 reverse primers for TCR Jbeta segments. TCRdb retrieved this table from immuneACCESS and kept in-frame rearrangements only. Not all clones are present; in checked studies, unresolved V genes account for under half, and no reason is known for the remainder. For this sample there are fewer than 150,000 clones; 78% appear just once. Of the sample, roughly 2.8% falls within the top ten clones. The sample taken for sequencing was PBMCs. The receptor set was obtained from a male donor in good health and CMV-seronegative.

The chain employs TRBV11-3 and TRBJ2-5, with 8 bases identical to TRBD1. CDR1 SGHNT and CDR2 YENEEA come from the germline V gene. The CDR3 sequence is 14 residues long. The J segment lost 5 bases and the V segment lost 5 bases, leaving 7 bases of the junction unmatched. The CDR3 loop reads CASSPNTGGETQYF. The CDR3 DNA reads as TGTGCCAGCAGCCCGAACACAGGGGGGGAGACCCAGTACTTC.

V usage is TRBV25-1 and J usage is TRBJ1-6, with TRBD1 matching 8 bases. The CDR3 length is 15 residues. V shed 0 bases, J shed 12 bases, and the junction held 7 bases outside the gene matches. Germline V lookup: CDR1 MGHDK, CDR2 SYGVNS. For the CDR3, the DNA is TGTGCCAGCAGTGAATATGGCGGGACAGGAAGACCCCTCCACTTT. Translation: CASSEYGGTGRPLHF.

The chain recombines TRBV9 with TRBJ2-5; 8 bases align to TRBD2. The CDR3 extends over 19 amino acids. The V gene end was trimmed by 1 base and the J gene end by 0 bases; junction bases not matched to a gene: 14. In germline, CDR1 is SGDLS, CDR2 YYNGEE. This CDR3 reads CASSVSPGGGPGYQETQYF. In DNA form, the CDR3 reads TGTGCCAGCAGCGTATCCCCTGGCGGGGGGCCCGGGTACCAAGAGACCCAGTACTTC.

The chain is built from TRBV5-1 and TRBJ1-2; 7 nucleotides align to TRBD1. CDR3 length equals 15 residues. The ends lost 4 bases at V and 8 bases at J; junction bases unmatched: 14. Germline assignment: CDR1 SGHRS and CDR2 YFSETQ. The CDR3 sequence is CASSRETGTAGGYTF. In DNA, the CDR3 is TGCGCCAGCAGCCGGGAGACCGGGACAGCCGGAGGCTACACCTTC.

The V and J genes are TRBV14 and TRBJ1-2; no clear D gene. V was cut by 1 base and J by 6 bases, with 12 bases left in between. Germline V CDR1 and CDR2: SGHDN, FVKESK. The CDR3 has 14 amino acids. CDR3 DNA: TGTGCCAGCAGCCAAGGTCCGGGATTCGATGGCTACACCTTC. Its translation is CASSQGPGFDGYTF.

The J gene is TRBJ2-7, the V gene TRBV6-1, with a possible D match to TRBD2 (5 bases). Germline CDR1 reads MNHNS; CDR2 reads SASEGT. The CDR3 is made up of 11 amino acids. V gave up 4 bases and J gave up 9 bases, with 10 bases separating them. The CDR3 spells CASSAGWGQYF. CDR3 DNA: TGTGCCAGCAGTGCGGGATGGGGGCAGTACTTC.

As DNA, the CDR3 is TGTGCCAGCAACGCGGAGGGGTTGGGGCAAGAGACCCAGTACTTC. Its protein product is CASNAEGLGQETQYF. The chain is built from TRBV2 and TRBJ2-5, with D perhaps TRBD2 (6 bases). Germline-derived CDR1 and CDR2 are SNHLY and FYNNEI. V gave up 7 bases and J gave up 2 bases, with 17 bases separating them. This CDR3 spans 15 amino acids. The full variable domain, rest sourced from reference TRBV2 and TRBJ2-5, is EPEVTQTPSHQVTQMGQEVILRCVPISNHLYFYWYRQILGQKVEFLVSFYNNEISEKSEIFDDQFSVERPDGSNFTLKIRSTKLEDSAMYFCASNAEGLGQETQYFGPGTRLLVL.

This clone was found a few times. The gene calls are TRBV5-4 and TRBJ1-1; 7 bases line up with TRBD1. The CDR3 totals 15 residues. The V gene end was trimmed by 0 bases and the J gene end by 3 bases; junction bases not matched to a gene: 5. Germline V gene lookup returns CDR1 SGHNT and CDR2 YYREEE (reference sequence). The CDR3 sequence: CASSLVGQFYTEAFF. The CDR3 DNA sequence: TGTGCCAGCAGCTTGGTGGGACAGTTCTACACTGAAGCTTTCTTT.

V and J are TRBV5-1 and TRBJ2-3, with D unclear. Germline assignment: CDR1 SGHRS and CDR2 YFSETQ. The V gene lost 6 bases and the J gene lost 2 bases, with 7 bases spanning the gap. The CDR3 runs to 12 residues. The CDR3 nucleotides read TGCGCCAGCACCCTAGACACAGATACGCAGTATTTT. It translates to CASTLDTDTQYF.

In DNA, the CDR3 is TGTGCCAGCAGCCTCGATAGGAGGGAAAGCGGGGAGCTGTTTTTT. It is translated as CASSLDRRESGELFF. The chain couples TRBV4-2 to TRBJ2-2; possible D gene TRBD2, 6 bases. From germline, CDR1 is LGHNA and CDR2 YNFKEQ. The CDR3 is made up of 15 amino acids. V dropped 4 bases and J dropped 7 bases, with 16 bases sitting between them.

This sequence joins TRBV4-2 and TRBJ1-2, with 8 bases that match TRBD1. CDR1 and CDR2 from the germline V gene are LGHNA and YNFKEQ. Trimming cost V 0 bases and J 3 bases; bases outside gene matches: 6. This CDR3 region has 16 residues. CDR3 sequence: CASSQEPTGGHYGYTF. The CDR3 coding sequence is TGTGCCAGCAGCCAAGAACCAACAGGGGGGCACTATGGCTACACCTTC.

This clone has a handful of counts. The V gene is TRBV27, the J gene TRBJ2-5; 14 nucleotides match TRBD2. Unmatched junction bases numbered 8, after V lost 6 bases and J lost 5 bases. The CDR3 has 16 residues. The germline V gene encodes CDR1 MNHEY and CDR2 SMNVEV (reference sequence). CDR3 bases: TGTGCCAGCAGCCCACAGGGACTAGCGGGAGTGGAGACCCAGTACTTC. This encodes CASSPQGLAGVETQYF.

The genes are TRBV13 and TRBJ2-7; TRBD2 aligns across 13 bases. After removal of 5 bases from V and 1 base from J, the junction contained 11 bases not matched to a gene. Germline V gene sequence: CDR1 PRHDT, CDR2 FYEKMQ (reference sequence). This CDR3 has 18 residues. The CDR3 bases are TGTGCCAGCAGCACACTGACTAGCGGGAGGCCCTGGTCCTACGAGCAGTACTTC. This sequence encodes CASSTLTSGRPWSYEQYF.

The chain links TRBV9 to TRBJ1-4; TRBD1 aligns across 10 bases. The V gene's germline CDR1 is SGDLS and CDR2 YYNGEE. With 2 bases clipped from V and 8 bases from J, the junction kept 3 bases outside the gene matches. CDR3 length: 14 residues. DNA of the CDR3: TGTGCCAGCAGCGTCGGACAGGGGGGCGAAAAACTGTTTTTT. It translates to CASSVGQGGEKLFF.

The chain employs TRBV7-9 and TRBJ2-7; D call uncertain. Germline V lookup: CDR1 SEHNR, CDR2 FQNEAQ (reference sequence). The CDR3 spans 12 residues. V was trimmed by 5 bases and J by 3 bases, leaving 8 bases between them. In DNA, the CDR3 is TGTGCCAGCAGCGAGTCTTTCTACGAGCAGTACTTC. This gives the protein CASSESFYEQYF.

The chain links TRBV5-1 to TRBJ1-2; TRBD1 might be the D (6 bases). V was cut by 2 bases and J by 4 bases, with 18 bases left in between. Germline values: CDR1 SGHRS, CDR2 YFSETQ. CDR3 length equals 16 residues. CDR3 DNA: TGCGCCAGCAGCTTCCCCGGGACACCAAAGGGCTATGGCTACACCTTC. Its translation: CASSFPGTPKGYGYTF.

The rearrangement uses TRBV5-1 and TRBJ2-7; D might be TRBD1 (6 bases). From germline, CDR1 is SGHRS and CDR2 YFSETQ. There are 16 residues in the CDR3. V lost 1 base to trimming and J lost 6 bases, with 20 bases between them. In DNA form, the CDR3 reads TGCGCCAGCAGCTTGAGAGGACAGAAATCCCCCCGCGAGCAGTACTTC. Translating gives CASSLRGQKSPREQYF.

This clone came up once. The rearrangement links TRBV7-6 to TRBJ2-7; D may be TRBD2 (5 bases). The V and J ends lost 4 bases and 0 bases respectively, with 10 bases between them. The CDR3 length is 14 residues. Germline V gene sequence: CDR1 SGHVS, CDR2 FNYEAQ. CDR3 nucleotides: TGTGCCAGCAGCTCGGACCGGGACTCCTACGAGCAGTACTTC. Its translation is CASSSDRDSYEQYF.

The rearrangement uses TRBV7-3 and TRBJ2-2; no reliable D call. The germline gives CDR1 SGHTA, CDR2 FQGTGA. This CDR3 is 13 amino acids long. V was trimmed by 2 bases and J by 6 bases, leaving 7 bases between them. CDR3 sequence (DNA): TGTGCCAGCAGCTTAGAAGCTGCCGGGGAGCTGTTTTTT. Encoded protein: CASSLEAAGELFF.

This chain links TRBV5-4 with TRBJ1-1; TRBD1 might be the D (5 bases). This CDR3 has 15 residues. The V end was cut by 5 bases, the J end by 3 bases, with 17 bases between. Germline V gene data show CDR1 as SGHNT and CDR2 as YYREEE (reference sequence). CDR3 DNA sequence: TGTGCCAGCAGGCGCGAGGTCGGGGGATACACTGAAGCTTTCTTT. Its protein is CASRREVGGYTEAFF.

This clone appeared once. The chain links TRBV7-9 to TRBJ2-3, with 11 nucleotides matching TRBD2. CDR3 length: 19 amino acids. The germline V gene encodes CDR1 SEHNR and CDR2 FQNEAQ (reference sequence). Trimming at V came to 4 bases and at J to 3 bases, leaving 15 bases not matched to a gene. The CDR3 here is CASSSIATSGGRRTDTQYF. CDR3 coding DNA: TGTGCCAGCAGCTCGATTGCAACTAGCGGGGGCCGACGAACAGATACGCAGTATTTT.

The chain couples TRBV29-1 to TRBJ1-1, with 7 bases that match TRBD1. Germline CDR1 reads SQVTM; CDR2 reads ANQGSEA. Germline trimming cut 6 bases from V and 0 bases from J; bases unmatched to any gene: 7. The CDR3 is made up of 14 amino acids. CDR3: CSVLRQGMNTEAFF. The DNA of the CDR3 is TGCAGCGTCCTCAGACAGGGAATGAACACTGAAGCTTTCTTT.

This clone was picked up one time. The chain employs TRBV4-2 and TRBJ2-7, with 8 nucleotides matching TRBD1. J lost 5 bases, V lost 0 bases, and 6 bases had no gene match. CDR1 and CDR2 (germline): LGHNA, YNFKEQ. The CDR3 sequence is 15 residues long. CDR3 loop: CASSQDGQGRDEQYF. CDR3 DNA: TGTGCCAGCAGCCAAGATGGACAGGGTCGGGACGAGCAGTACTTC.

The J gene is TRBJ2-7, the V gene TRBV6-4; D uncertain. V gave up 8 bases and J gave up 5 bases, with 7 bases separating them. This CDR3 has 10 residues. The V gene's germline CDR1 is MRHNA and CDR2 SNTAGT. The CDR3 DNA sequence: TGTGCCAGCGGCCTGAACGAGCAGTACTTC. Translating gives CASGLNEQYF.

The V gene is TRBV29-1, the J gene TRBJ1-2; D may be TRBD1 (5 bases). V was trimmed by 4 bases and J by 6 bases, leaving 9 bases between them. Germline V gene lookup returns CDR1 SQVTM and CDR2 ANQGSEA. This CDR3 is 11 amino acids long. The CDR3 DNA reads as TGCAGCGTTGCCCAGGGCCATGGCTACACCTTC. Its translation: CSVAQGHGYTF.

The genes are TRBV7-2 and TRBJ2-7; 8 bases align to TRBD1. V was clipped by 1 base and J by 4 bases; unmatched bases: 6. Looked up from germline, CDR1 is SGHTA and CDR2 is FQGNSA. The CDR3 is made up of 15 amino acids. CDR3 bases: TGTGCCAGCAGCTTAGGGGGACAGGCTCTGTACGAGCAGTACTTC. This gives the protein CASSLGGQALYEQYF.

On this clone itself: This same CDR3 is encoded by further DNA sequences in the sample. V usage is TRBV30 and J usage is TRBJ1-1; D is uncertain. Between the trimmed V and J ends, which lost 0 bases and 5 bases, there was a span of 10 bases. This CDR3 region has 13 residues. Looked up from germline, CDR1 is GTSNPN and CDR2 is SVGIG (reference sequence). The CDR3 is CAWSVQSGTEAFF. CDR3 DNA sequence: TGTGCCTGGAGTGTACAAAGCGGTACTGAAGCTTTCTTT. The full variable domain, with the rest looked up from reference TRBV30 and TRBJ1-1, is SQTIHQWPATLVQPVGSPLSLECTVEGTSNPNLYWYRQAAGRGLQLLFYSVGIGQISSEVPQNLSASRPQDRQFILSSKKLLLSDSGFYLCAWSVQSGTEAFFGQGTRLTVV.

This clone was observed once. Mismatch with germline at one junction end may stem from a read error. CDR3 DNA: TGTGCCAGCAGTTTCCGGGACTCCTCTAATTCACCCCTCCACTTT. It translates to CASSFRDSSNSPLHF. The rearrangement links TRBV6-5 to TRBJ1-6, with D possibly matching TRBD1 (5 bases). Germline CDR1 reads MNHEY; CDR2 reads SVGAGI. The CDR3 contains 15 residues.

Comment on this clone: A junction end diverges from the germline sequence, so it may reflect a read error. This chain links TRBV9 with TRBJ2-7; TRBD1 aligns across 9 bases. CDR1 and CDR2 (germline): SGDLS, YYNGEE. This CDR3 spans 16 amino acids. CDR3 protein: CARSPGIGTGSYEQYF. The CDR3 nucleotides are TGTGCCCGCAGCCCAGGTATTGGGACAGGGTCCTACGAGCAGTACTTC.